This T cell receptor (beta chain) was profiled in a study of cytomegalovirus exposure and HLA in healthy donors. Across the study: Some 85 million unique TCRs, all from HLA-typed donors, were included in an early release of the data. Of roughly 400 genotyped donors, roughly 81% grouped in the Caucasian-associated ancestry cluster.

PCR was performed using 60 Vbeta and 13 Jbeta primers. The table came from immunoSEQ multiplex PCR; TCRdb's copy has only in-frame clones and leaves some out. The repertoire includes approximately 130,000 clones, 75% to 85% of them detected once, and less than 1.5% sits in the top ten. Germline trimming cut 5 bases from V and 2 bases from J; bases unmatched to any gene: 9. Germline V gives CDR1 MNHEY, CDR2 SMNVEV (reference sequence). This CDR3 is 16 amino acids long. Study outcomes and limitations: In a later analysis, parvovirus B19, influenza, CMV and Epstein-Barr virus appeared linked to several top co-occurrence clusters.

Worth noting for this clone: Its antigen is undetermined.

Sequenced material: PBMCs. This clonotype originated in a girl under 10 years old in good health and CMV-seronegative. V and J are TRBV27 and TRBJ2-5; 9 bases line up with TRBD2. The CDR3: CASSKTGLALQETQYF. The CDR3 DNA follows: TGTGCCAGCAGTAAAACGGGACTAGCACTACAAGAGACCCAGTACTTC.